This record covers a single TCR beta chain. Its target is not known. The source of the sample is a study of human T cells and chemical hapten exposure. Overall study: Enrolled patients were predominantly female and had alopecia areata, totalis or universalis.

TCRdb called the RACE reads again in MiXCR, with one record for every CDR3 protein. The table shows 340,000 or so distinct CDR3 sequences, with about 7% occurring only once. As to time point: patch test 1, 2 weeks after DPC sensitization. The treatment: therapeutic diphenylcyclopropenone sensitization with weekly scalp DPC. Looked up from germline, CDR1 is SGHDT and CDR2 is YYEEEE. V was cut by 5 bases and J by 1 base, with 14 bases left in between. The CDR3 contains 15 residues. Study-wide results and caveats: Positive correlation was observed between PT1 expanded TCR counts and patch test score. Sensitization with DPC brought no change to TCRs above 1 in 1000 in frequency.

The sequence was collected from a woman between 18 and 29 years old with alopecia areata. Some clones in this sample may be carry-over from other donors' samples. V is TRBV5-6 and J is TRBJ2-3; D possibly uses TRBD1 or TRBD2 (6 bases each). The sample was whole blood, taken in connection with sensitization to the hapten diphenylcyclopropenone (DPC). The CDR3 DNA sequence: TGTGCCAGCAGGTTTCTTAGGGGGGGCACAGATACGCAGTATTTT. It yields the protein CASRFLRGGTDTQYF.